This TCR beta chain was observed in a study of PD-1 blockade in mismatch repair-deficient tumors. Study background: Patients had about a dozen mismatch repair-deficient cancer types, all previously treated and progressing. Findings and limits, study-wide: Tumor-resident clones, often absent from pretreatment blood, expanded after pembrolizumab and then contracted.

Germline V gene data show CDR1 as MNHNY and CDR2 as SVGAGI (reference sequence). The CDR3 spans 15 residues. V was pared by 4 bases and J by 5 bases, with 6 bases of the junction left unmatched. This clone appeared once. Its antigen remains unidentified. The protocol was immunoSEQ multiplex PCR, while the TCRdb copy is restricted to in-frame clones and leaves out a portion. The sample holds more than 95,000 clones, 86% seen once. Mismatch repair deficiency was confirmed in all patients, by PCR or immunohistochemistry. TCRs were sequenced from a few patients responding to pembrolizumab. Sequencing used peripheral blood, obtained 44 weeks after starting pembrolizumab. This clonotype originated in an adult with mismatch repair-deficient cancer. The V call is TRBV6-6, the J call TRBJ2-5, with TRBD1 matching 11 bases. This CDR3 is CASSSWTGGWETQYF. Here the CDR3 DNA reads TGTGCCAGCAGTTCCTGGACAGGGGGCTGGGAGACCCAGTACTTC.